Below, one T cell receptor beta chain is given with its context. No antigen is known for it. Sequencing used immunoSEQ multiplex PCR; TCRdb keeps in-frame clones, though not all of them. The table lists about 110,000 clones, 80% to 90% of them singletons. These data belong to a study of T cell responses to AZD1222 COVID-19 vaccine. This CDR3 has 12 residues. Per the germline V gene, CDR1 is GTSNPN and CDR2 is SVGIG (reference sequence). Between the trimmed V and J ends, which lost 4 bases and 4 bases, there was a span of 7 bases. Notes on the study in general: No repertoire was sampled before or during the peak T cell response, only after it.

The receptor was derived from an adult who received the AZD1222 COVID-19 vaccine. The sample here was peripheral blood, taken 28 days after the second AZD1222 dose. The J gene is TRBJ2-2, the V gene TRBV30; D call uncertain. The CDR3 DNA is TGTGCCTGGACCCTAGGCACCGGGGAGCTGTTTTTT. Translated: CAWTLGTGELFF.